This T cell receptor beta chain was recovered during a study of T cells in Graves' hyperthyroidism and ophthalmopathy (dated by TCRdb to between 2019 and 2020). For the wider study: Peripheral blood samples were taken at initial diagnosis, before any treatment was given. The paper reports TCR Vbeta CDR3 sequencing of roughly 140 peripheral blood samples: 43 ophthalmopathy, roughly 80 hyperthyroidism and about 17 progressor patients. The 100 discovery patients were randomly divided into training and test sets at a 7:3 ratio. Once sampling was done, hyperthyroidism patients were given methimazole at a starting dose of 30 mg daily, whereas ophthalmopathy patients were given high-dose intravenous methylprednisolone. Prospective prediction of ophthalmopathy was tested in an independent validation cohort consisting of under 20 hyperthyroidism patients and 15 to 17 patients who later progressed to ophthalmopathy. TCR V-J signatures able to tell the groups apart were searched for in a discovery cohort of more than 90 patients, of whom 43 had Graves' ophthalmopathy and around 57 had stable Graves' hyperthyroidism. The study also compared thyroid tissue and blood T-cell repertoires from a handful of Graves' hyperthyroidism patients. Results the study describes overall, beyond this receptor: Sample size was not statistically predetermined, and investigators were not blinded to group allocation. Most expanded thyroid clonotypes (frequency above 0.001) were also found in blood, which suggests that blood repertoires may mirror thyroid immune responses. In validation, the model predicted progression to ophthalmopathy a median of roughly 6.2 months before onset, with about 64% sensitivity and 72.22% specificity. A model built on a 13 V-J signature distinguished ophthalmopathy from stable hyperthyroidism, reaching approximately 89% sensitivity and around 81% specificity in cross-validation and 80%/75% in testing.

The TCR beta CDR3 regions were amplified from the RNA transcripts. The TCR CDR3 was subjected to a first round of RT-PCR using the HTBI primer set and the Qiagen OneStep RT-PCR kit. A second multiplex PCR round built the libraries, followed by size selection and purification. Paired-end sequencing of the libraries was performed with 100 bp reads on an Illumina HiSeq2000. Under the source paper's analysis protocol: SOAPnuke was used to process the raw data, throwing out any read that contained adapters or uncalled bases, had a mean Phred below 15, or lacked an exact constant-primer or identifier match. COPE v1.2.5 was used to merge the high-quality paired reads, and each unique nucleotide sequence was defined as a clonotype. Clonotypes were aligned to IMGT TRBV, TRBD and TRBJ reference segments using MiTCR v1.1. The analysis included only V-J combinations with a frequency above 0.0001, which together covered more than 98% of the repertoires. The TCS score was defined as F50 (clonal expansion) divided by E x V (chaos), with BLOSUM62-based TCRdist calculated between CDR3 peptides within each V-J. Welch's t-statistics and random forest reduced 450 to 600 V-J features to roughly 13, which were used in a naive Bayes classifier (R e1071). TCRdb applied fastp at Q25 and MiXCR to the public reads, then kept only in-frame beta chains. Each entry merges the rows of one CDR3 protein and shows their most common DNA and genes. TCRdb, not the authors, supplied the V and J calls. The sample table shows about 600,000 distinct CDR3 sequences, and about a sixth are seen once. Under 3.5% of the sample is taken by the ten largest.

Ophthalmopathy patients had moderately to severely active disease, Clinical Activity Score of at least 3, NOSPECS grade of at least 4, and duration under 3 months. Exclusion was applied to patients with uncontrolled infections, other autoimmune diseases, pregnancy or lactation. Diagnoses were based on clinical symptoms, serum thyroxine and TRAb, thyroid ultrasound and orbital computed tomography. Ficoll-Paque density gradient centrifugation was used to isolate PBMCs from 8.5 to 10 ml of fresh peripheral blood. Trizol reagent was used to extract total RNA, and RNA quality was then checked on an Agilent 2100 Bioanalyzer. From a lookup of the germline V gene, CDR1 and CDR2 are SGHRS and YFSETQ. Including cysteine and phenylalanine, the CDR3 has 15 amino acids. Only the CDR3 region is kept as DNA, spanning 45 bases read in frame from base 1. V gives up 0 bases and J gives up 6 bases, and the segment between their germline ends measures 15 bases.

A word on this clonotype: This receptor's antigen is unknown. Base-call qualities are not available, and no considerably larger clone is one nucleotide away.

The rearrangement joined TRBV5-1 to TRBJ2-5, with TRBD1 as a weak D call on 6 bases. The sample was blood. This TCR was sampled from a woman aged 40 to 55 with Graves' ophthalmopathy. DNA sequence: TGCGCCAGCAGCTTGGACAGGGATGGGCCAAAGACCCAGTACTTC. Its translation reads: CASSLDRDGPKTQYF.